What follows describes a single T cell receptor beta chain. The source of the sample is a study of blood T cell repertoires in COVID-19. As for the study in general: Acute and convalescent COVID-19 specimens originated in the United States, Italy and Spain. T cells, B-cell-depleted T cells, or PBMCs supplied cDNA or gDNA.

Original analysis: Nucleated cell number was recorded as an estimate derived from reference gene primer amplification. TCRdb's table, derived via immunoSEQ multiplex PCR, lists solely in-frame clones and lacks some. V, J and clone size reflect that table, while D and trimming were determined from the DNA. The repertoire holds about 86,000 clones, around 80% seen once, with 31% in the top ten. The sample was peripheral blood. This TCR derives from an elderly woman with active or convalescent COVID-19.

For the CDR3, the DNA is TGTGCCAGCAGCTTACTGTCGACAGGGAATTCACCCCTCCACTTT. This sequence encodes CASSLLSTGNSPLHF. V usage is TRBV7-9 and J usage is TRBJ1-6, with 7 bases lining up with TRBD1. The germline gives CDR1 SEHNR, CDR2 FQNEAQ (reference sequence). CDR3 size: 15 residues. Unmatched junction bases numbered 5, after V lost 2 bases and J lost 7 bases.